This TCR beta chain was captured by sequencing in a study of T cells in Graves' hyperthyroidism and ophthalmopathy. Amplified TCR beta CDR3 regions derived from RNA transcripts. HTBI primers were the set used in a first-round RT-PCR of the TCR CDR3. TCRdb processed the multiplex PCR reads anew with MiXCR; each CDR3 protein has one entry. Of over 450,000 distinct CDR3 sequences detected, 17% appear once; the ten largest clones hold roughly a sixth. V was clipped by 4 bases and J by 0 bases, with 13 bases between them. Looked up from germline, CDR1 is SEHNR and CDR2 is FQNEAQ (reference sequence). There are 15 residues in the CDR3. This clonotype has at least ten counts.

The chain carries TRBV7-9 and TRBJ2-7; tentative D call: TRBD1 (6 bases). This clonotype was sampled from a woman between 18 and 30 years old with Graves' ophthalmopathy. Sequencing used blood. CDR3 nucleotides: TGTGCCAGCAGCTCCCCCGCGGACAGCTCCTACGAGCAGTACTTC. Translated, it gives CASSSPADSSYEQYF.